One sample yielded the 18 T cell receptor beta chains listed below, sequenced in a study of T cell changes during pregnancy in multiple sclerosis. The method was immunoSEQ multiplex PCR; TCRdb's version includes in-frame clones alone and lacks a portion of them. The data hold approximately 97,000 clones, with 90% observed a single time. The sample was peripheral blood, taken in the second trimester of pregnancy. The receptors here all came from a female donor in good health, enrolled as a control in a pregnancy study.

V gene TRBV2 combines with J gene TRBJ1-5; 7 positions match TRBD1. CDR3 size: 15 residues. Germline lookup yields CDR1 SNHLY and CDR2 FYNNEI. Trimming removed 2 bases from V and 3 bases from J; junction bases left unmatched: 4. This CDR3 reads CASSESDRDNQPQHF. Here the CDR3 DNA reads TGTGCCAGCAGTGAATCTGACAGGGACAATCAGCCCCAGCATTTT.

The chain has TRBV5-4 and TRBJ1-1; D might be TRBD1 (5 bases). V lost 5 bases and J 4 bases, leaving 21 bases between the germline ends. The germline V gene has CDR1 SGHNT and CDR2 YYREEE (reference sequence). The CDR3 length is 16 residues. The CDR3 DNA sequence: TGTGCCAGCAGTCGGGGGGGGAATCAGGGAGGCACTGAAGCTTTCTTT. Its protein product is CASSRGGNQGGTEAFF.

The chain combines TRBV11-2 with TRBJ2-1, with 11 positions matching TRBD2. Germline CDR1 and CDR2: SGHAT and FQNNGV. V lost 5 bases, J lost 6 bases, and 9 bases stayed unmatched. The CDR3 loop spans 16 amino acids. The DNA for the CDR3 is TGTGCCAGCAGCCTAATGACTAGCGGGATAGGCAATGAGCAGTTCTTC. Translated, it gives CASSLMTSGIGNEQFF.

The V and J genes are TRBV5-1 and TRBJ2-3, with TRBD2 matching 13 bases. The germline gives CDR1 SGHRS, CDR2 YFSETQ. The CDR3 spans 16 residues. Trimming at V came to 4 bases and at J to 6 bases, leaving 8 bases not matched to a gene. DNA of the CDR3: TGCGCCAGCAGCCTAGGACTAGCGGGGGCTCGGGATACGCAGTATTTT. This codes for CASSLGLAGARDTQYF. The full variable domain, rest sourced from reference TRBV5-1 and TRBJ2-3, is KAGVTQTPRYLIKTRGQQVTLSCSPISGHRSVSWYQQTPGQGLQFLFEYFSETQRNKGNFPGRFSGRQFSNSRSEMNVSTLELGDSALYLCASSLGLAGARDTQYFGPGTRLTVL.

A single count supports this clone. The V gene is TRBV4-1, the J gene TRBJ2-2; D gene ambiguous. Germline loops: CDR1 MGHRA, CDR2 YSYEKL. Between the trimmed V and J ends, which lost 6 bases and 3 bases, there was a span of 8 bases. The CDR3 runs to 13 residues. The CDR3 is CASRLYDTGELFF. CDR3 DNA: TGCGCCAGCAGGCTCTATGACACCGGGGAGCTGTTTTTT.

The V call is TRBV29-1, the J call TRBJ1-1, with 8 bases matching TRBD1. The CDR3 runs 16 residues. The V and J ends lost 3 bases and 4 bases, in that order; junction bases with no gene match: 13. Germline CDR1 is SQVTM and CDR2 is ANQGSEA. As DNA, the CDR3 is TGCAGCGTTGATGGGAGGACAGGGTTAATGACCACTGAAGCTTTCTTT. This translates into CSVDGRTGLMTTEAFF.

The chain recombines TRBV18 with TRBJ1-4; 11 bases map to TRBD1. V lost 3 bases, J lost 10 bases, and 4 bases stayed unmatched. The CDR3 has 14 amino acids. Germline V gene sequence: CDR1 KGHSH, CDR2 LQKENI. The CDR3 spells CASSPGQGAGKLFF. The CDR3 nucleotides are TGTGCCAGCTCACCTGGACAGGGGGCGGGAAAACTGTTTTTT.

This chain links TRBV28 with TRBJ1-1; D possibly corresponds to TRBD1 (6 bases). This CDR3 is built from 14 residues. Looked up from germline, CDR1 is MDHEN and CDR2 is SYDVKM. Trimming left V 5 bases short and J 4 bases short, with 14 bases between. The chain's CDR3 is CASSGSGDVTEAFF. CDR3 sequence (DNA): TGTGCCAGCAGTGGTTCAGGGGACGTCACTGAAGCTTTCTTT.

The rearrangement joins TRBV28 to TRBJ2-1; TRBD1 matches 10 bases. CDR1 and CDR2 from the germline V gene are MDHEN and SYDVKM. Trimming removed 3 bases from V and 6 bases from J; junction bases left unmatched: 5. This CDR3 is built from 15 residues. The CDR3 nucleotides read TGTGCCAGCAGTTTTACCGGGACAGGGGTCAATGAGCAGTTCTTC. Protein product: CASSFTGTGVNEQFF.

The chain recombines TRBV6-1 with TRBJ2-1, with D tentatively TRBD1 (5 bases). The CDR3 has 15 residues. The V gene's germline CDR1 is MNHNS and CDR2 SASEGT. V shed 2 bases and J shed 10 bases, with 18 bases lying between them. The CDR3 DNA reads as TGTGCCAGCAGTGAATTACAGGCAGGGAAGGAGGAGCAGTTCTTC. Its translation is CASSELQAGKEEQFF.

The chain recombines TRBV6-5 with TRBJ2-1, with 9 bases aligning to TRBD2. J gave up 8 bases and V 1 base, and 9 bases lay outside the gene matches. The CDR3 is 16 residues long. From germline, CDR1 is MNHEY and CDR2 SVGAGI. The chain's CDR3 is CASSYLSGTSIHEQFF. DNA for the CDR3: TGTGCCAGCAGTTACTTATCCGGGACTAGCATCCATGAGCAGTTCTTC.

The genes are TRBV2 and TRBJ2-3; 8 bases line up with TRBD1. Unmatched junction bases numbered 10, after V lost 6 bases and J lost 2 bases. The CDR3 runs 16 residues. Germline V lookup: CDR1 SNHLY, CDR2 FYNNEI. Written as DNA, the CDR3 is TGTGCCAGCAGCCCACAGGGGGAGCCCAACACAGATACGCAGTATTTT. Protein sequence: CASSPQGEPNTDTQYF. Full variable domain (missing parts from reference TRBV2 and TRBJ2-3): EPEVTQTPSHQVTQMGQEVILRCVPISNHLYFYWYRQILGQKVEFLVSFYNNEISEKSEIFDDQFSVERPDGSNFTLKIRSTKLEDSAMYFCASSPQGEPNTDTQYFGPGTRLTVL.

The rearrangement joins TRBV5-4 to TRBJ2-2, with D perhaps matching TRBD1 (5 bases). Germline V gene sequence: CDR1 SGHNT, CDR2 YYREEE (reference sequence). Trimming took off 3 bases at V and 6 bases at J, with 9 bases between the two ends. The CDR3 spans 13 residues. The CDR3 region is CASSWGPAGELFF. The CDR3 DNA reads TGTGCCAGCAGCTGGGGCCCTGCCGGGGAGCTGTTTTTT. Complete variable domain (other parts from reference TRBV5-4 and TRBJ2-2): ETGVTQSPTHLIKTRGQQVTLRCSSQSGHNTVSWYQQALGQGPQFIFQYYREEENGRGNFPPRFSGLQFPNYSSELNVNALELDDSALYLCASSWGPAGELFFGEGSRLTVL.

The V call is TRBV5-6, the J call TRBJ2-6; no clear D. The CDR3 consists of 14 residues. Germline V lookup: CDR1 SGHDT, CDR2 YYEEEE. The ends were cut back, 4 bases at V and 4 bases at J, with 9 bases in the middle. CDR3 in amino acids: CASSPIFGANVLTF. The CDR3 coding sequence is TGTGCCAGCAGCCCTATCTTCGGGGCCAACGTCCTGACTTTC.

The V call is TRBV28, the J call TRBJ2-7, with 7 bases that match TRBD1. The CDR3 extends over 16 amino acids. Germline trimming cut 4 bases from V and 4 bases from J; bases unmatched to any gene: 13. From germline, CDR1 is MDHEN and CDR2 SYDVKM. CDR3 DNA: TGTGCCAGCAGTTCTCCCCCAACAGGGGAGCGGTACGAGCAGTACTTC. This encodes CASSSPPTGERYEQYF.

The chain couples TRBV15 to TRBJ1-3; perhaps TRBD1 as D (5 bases). CDR3 length equals 16 residues. Trimming took 0 bases from V and 1 from J, leaving 10 bases between them. Per the germline V gene, CDR1 is LNHNV and CDR2 is YYDKDF (reference sequence). The CDR3 region is CATSRDPGTSGNTIYF. DNA of the CDR3: TGTGCCACCAGCAGAGATCCGGGGACTTCTGGAAACACCATATATTTT.

This chain joins TRBV29-1 and TRBJ2-3; 7 nucleotides align to TRBD2. V dropped 6 bases and J dropped 6; count of bases not matched to a gene: 9. Germline V gene data show CDR1 as SQVTM and CDR2 as ANQGSEA. This CDR3 is built from 13 residues. The CDR3 nucleotides are TGCAGCGTGGGGAGCGGGGTAGGGGATACGCAGTATTTT. It codes for CSVGSGVGDTQYF.

This sequence joins TRBV4-1 and TRBJ2-7, with 9 bases aligning to TRBD1. This CDR3 contains 16 residues. Losses at the gene ends were 4 bases for V and 5 bases for J; bases not matched to a gene: 12. The germline gives CDR1 MGHRA, CDR2 YSYEKL. This CDR3 reads CASSLPSGQGLHEQYF. In DNA form, the CDR3 reads TGCGCCAGCAGCCTACCCTCGGGACAGGGACTCCACGAGCAGTACTTC.